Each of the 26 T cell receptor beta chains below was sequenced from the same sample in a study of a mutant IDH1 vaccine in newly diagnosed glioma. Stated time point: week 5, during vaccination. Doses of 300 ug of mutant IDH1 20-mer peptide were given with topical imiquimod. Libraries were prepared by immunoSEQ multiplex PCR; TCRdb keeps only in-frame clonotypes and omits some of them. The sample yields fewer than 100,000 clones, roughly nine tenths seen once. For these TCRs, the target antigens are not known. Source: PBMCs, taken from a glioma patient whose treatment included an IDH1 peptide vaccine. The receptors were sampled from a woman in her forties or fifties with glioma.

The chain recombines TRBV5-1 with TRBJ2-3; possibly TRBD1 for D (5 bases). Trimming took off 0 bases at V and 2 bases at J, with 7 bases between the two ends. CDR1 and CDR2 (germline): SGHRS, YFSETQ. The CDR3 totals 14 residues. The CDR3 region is CASSLAQDTDTQYF. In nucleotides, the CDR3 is TGCGCCAGCAGCTTGGCACAGGACACAGATACGCAGTATTTT.

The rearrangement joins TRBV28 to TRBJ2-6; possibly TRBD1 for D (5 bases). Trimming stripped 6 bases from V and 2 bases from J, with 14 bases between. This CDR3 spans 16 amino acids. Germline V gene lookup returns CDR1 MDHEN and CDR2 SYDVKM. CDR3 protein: CASRYQGLTGANVLTF. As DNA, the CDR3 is TGTGCCAGCAGGTACCAGGGATTGACTGGGGCCAACGTCCTGACTTTC.

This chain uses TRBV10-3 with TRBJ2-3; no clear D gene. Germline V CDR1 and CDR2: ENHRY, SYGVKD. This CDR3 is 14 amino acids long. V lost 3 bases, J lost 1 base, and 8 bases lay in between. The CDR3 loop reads CAISDSLGTDTQYF. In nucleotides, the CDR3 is TGTGCCATCAGTGATAGTTTGGGCACAGATACGCAGTATTTT.

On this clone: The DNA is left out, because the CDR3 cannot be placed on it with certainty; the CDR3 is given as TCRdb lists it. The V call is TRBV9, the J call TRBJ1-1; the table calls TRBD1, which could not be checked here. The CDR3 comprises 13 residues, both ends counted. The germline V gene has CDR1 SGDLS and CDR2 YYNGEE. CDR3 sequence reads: CASSVGRGTGAFF.

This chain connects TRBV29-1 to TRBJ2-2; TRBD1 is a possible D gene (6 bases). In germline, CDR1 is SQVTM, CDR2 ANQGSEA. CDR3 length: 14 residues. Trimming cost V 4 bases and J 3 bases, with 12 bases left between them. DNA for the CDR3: TGCAGCGTTGCGCCAGGGGTCCACACCGGGGAGCTGTTTTTT. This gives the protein CSVAPGVHTGELFF.

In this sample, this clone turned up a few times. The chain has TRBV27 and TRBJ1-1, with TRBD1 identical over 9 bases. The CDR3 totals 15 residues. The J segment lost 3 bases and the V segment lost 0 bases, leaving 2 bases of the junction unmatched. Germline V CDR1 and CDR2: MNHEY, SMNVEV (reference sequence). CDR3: CASSLSRTGDTEAFF. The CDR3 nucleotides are TGTGCCAGCAGTTTATCCCGGACAGGGGACACTGAAGCTTTCTTT.

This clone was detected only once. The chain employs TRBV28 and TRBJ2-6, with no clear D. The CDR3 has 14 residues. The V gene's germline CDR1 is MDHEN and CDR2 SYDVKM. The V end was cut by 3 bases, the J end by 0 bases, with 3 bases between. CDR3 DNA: TGTGCCAGCAGTTTTAACTCTGGGGCCAACGTCCTGACTTTC. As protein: CASSFNSGANVLTF.

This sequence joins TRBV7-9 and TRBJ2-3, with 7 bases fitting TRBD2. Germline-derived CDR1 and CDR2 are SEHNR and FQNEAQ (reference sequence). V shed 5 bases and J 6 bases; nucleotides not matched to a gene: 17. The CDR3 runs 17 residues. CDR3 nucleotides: TGTGCCAGCAGCCCACCGGGACTAACTCTTATCAGGGATACGCAGTATTTT. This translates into CASSPPGLTLIRDTQYF.

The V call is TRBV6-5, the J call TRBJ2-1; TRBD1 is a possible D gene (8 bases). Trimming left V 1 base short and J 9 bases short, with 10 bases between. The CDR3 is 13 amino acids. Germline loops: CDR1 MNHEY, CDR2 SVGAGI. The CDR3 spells CASSYYRGGEQFF. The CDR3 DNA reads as TGTGCCAGCAGTTACTACAGGGGGGGTGAGCAGTTCTTC.

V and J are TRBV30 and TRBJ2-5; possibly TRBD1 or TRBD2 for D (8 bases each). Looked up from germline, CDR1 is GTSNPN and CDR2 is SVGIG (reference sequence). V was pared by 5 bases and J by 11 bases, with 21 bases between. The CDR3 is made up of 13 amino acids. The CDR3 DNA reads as TGTGCCTGGGATCGACAGGGGACTAGTGAGCAGTACTTC. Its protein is CAWDRQGTSEQYF.

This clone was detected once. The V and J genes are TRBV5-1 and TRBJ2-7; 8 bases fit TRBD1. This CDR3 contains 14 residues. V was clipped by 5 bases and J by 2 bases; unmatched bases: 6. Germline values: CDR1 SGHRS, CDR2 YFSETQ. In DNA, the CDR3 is TGCGCCAGCAGTTCCGGACAGGGTACCTACGAGCAGTACTTC. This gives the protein CASSSGQGTYEQYF.

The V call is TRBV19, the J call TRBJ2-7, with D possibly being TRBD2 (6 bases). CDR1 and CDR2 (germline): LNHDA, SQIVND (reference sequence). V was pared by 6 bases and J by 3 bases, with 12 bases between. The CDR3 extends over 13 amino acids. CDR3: CASRNGGGYEQYF. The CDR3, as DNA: TGTGCCAGTAGGAACGGGGGAGGCTACGAGCAGTACTTC.

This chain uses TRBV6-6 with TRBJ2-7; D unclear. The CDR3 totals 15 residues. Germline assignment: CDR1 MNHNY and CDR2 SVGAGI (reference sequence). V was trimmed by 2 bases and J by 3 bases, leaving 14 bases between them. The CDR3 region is CASSYPLLGDYEQYF. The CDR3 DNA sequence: TGTGCCAGCAGTTACCCCCTTCTTGGGGACTACGAGCAGTACTTC.

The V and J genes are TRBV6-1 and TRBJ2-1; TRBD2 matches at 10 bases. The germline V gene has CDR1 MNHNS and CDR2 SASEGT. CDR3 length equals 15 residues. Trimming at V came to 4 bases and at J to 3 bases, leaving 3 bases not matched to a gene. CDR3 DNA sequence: TGTGCCAGCAGTGTTCTAGCGGGGGACTACAATGAGCAGTTCTTC. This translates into CASSVLAGDYNEQFF.

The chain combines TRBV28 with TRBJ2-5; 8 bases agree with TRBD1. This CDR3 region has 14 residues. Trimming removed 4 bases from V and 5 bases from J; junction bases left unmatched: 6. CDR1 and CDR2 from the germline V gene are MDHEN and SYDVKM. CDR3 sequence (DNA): TGTGCCAGCAGTTGGACAGGGCCGGTCGAGACCCAGTACTTC. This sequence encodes CASSWTGPVETQYF.

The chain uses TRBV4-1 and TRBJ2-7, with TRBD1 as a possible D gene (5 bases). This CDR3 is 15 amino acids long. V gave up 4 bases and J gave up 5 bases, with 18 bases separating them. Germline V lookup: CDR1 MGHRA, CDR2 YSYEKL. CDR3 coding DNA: TGCGCCAGCAGCCGGCAGGGAAGTAGCAGGGACGAGCAGTACTTC. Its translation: CASSRQGSSRDEQYF.

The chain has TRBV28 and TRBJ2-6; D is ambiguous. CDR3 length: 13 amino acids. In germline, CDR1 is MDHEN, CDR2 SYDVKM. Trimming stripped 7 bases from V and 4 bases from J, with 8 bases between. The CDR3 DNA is TGTGCCAGCACTAGGTCCGGGGCCAACGTCCTGACTTTC. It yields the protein CASTRSGANVLTF.

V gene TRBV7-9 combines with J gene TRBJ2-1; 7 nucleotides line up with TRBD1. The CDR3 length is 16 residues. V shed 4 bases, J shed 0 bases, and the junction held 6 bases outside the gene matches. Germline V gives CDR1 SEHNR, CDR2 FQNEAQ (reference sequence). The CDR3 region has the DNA TGTGCCAGCAGCTCCTTGACAGGGAGCTCCTACAATGAGCAGTTCTTC. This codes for CASSSLTGSSYNEQFF. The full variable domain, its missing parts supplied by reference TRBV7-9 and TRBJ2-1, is DTGVSQNPRHKITKRGQNVTFRCDPISEHNRLYWYRQTLGQGPEFLTYFQNEAQLEKSRLLSDRFSAERPKGSFSTLEIQRTEQGDSAMYLCASSSLTGSSYNEQFFGPGTRLTVL.

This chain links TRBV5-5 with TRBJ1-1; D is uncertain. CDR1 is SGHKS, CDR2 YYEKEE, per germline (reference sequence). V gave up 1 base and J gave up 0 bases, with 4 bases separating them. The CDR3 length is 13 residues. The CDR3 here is CASSLIMNTEAFF. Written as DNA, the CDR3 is TGTGCCAGCAGCTTGATAATGAACACTGAAGCTTTCTTT. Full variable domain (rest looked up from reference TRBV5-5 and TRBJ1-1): DAGVTQSPTHLIKTRGQQVTLRCSPISGHKSVSWYQQVLGQGPQFIFQYYEKEERGRGNFPDRFSARQFPNYSSELNVNALLLGDSALYLCASSLIMNTEAFFGQGTRLTVV.

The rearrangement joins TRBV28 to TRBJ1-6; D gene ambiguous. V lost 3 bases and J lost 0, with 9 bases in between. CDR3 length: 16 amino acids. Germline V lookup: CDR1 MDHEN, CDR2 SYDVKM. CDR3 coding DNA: TGTGCCAGCAGTTTGAGGAGGAGCTCCTATAATTCACCCCTCCACTTT. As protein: CASSLRRSSYNSPLHF.

The CDR3 coding sequence is TGTGCCAGCAGTACTCGGCGACAGGTGGGGACAGATACGCAGTATTTT. Residues: CASSTRRQVGTDTQYF. The chain recombines TRBV27 with TRBJ2-3, with D maybe TRBD1 (6 bases). Looked up from germline, CDR1 is MNHEY and CDR2 is SMNVEV (reference sequence). The CDR3 consists of 16 residues. Trimming removed 5 bases at V and 3 bases at J, with 18 bases between.

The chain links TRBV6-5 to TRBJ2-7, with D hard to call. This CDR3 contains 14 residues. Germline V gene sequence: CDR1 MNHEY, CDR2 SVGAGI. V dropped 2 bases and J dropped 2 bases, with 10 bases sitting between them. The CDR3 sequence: CASSYDMSPYEQYF. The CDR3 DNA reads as TGTGCCAGCAGTTACGACATGTCGCCCTACGAGCAGTACTTC.

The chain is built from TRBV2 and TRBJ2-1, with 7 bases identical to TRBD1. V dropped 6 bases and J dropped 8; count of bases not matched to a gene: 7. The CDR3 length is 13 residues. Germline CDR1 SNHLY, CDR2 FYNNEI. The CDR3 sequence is CASSADRAHEQFF. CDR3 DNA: TGTGCCAGCAGCGCAGACAGGGCCCATGAGCAGTTCTTC.

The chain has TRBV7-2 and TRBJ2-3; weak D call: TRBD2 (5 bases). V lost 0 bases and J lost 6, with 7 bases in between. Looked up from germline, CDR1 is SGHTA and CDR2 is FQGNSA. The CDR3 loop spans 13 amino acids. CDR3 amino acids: CASSLATGDTQYF. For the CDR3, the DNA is TGTGCCAGCAGCTTAGCAACGGGGGATACGCAGTATTTT.

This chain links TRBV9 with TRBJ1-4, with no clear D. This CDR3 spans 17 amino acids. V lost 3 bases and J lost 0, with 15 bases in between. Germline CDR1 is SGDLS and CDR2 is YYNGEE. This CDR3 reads CASSATMNPATNEKLFF. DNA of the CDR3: TGTGCCAGCAGCGCCACGATGAACCCTGCAACTAATGAAAAACTGTTTTTT.

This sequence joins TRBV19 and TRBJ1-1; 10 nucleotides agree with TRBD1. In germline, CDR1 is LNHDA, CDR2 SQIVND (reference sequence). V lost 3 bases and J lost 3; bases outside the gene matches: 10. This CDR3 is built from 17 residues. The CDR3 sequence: CASSILGDRGGYTEAFF. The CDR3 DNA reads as TGTGCCAGTAGTATCCTCGGGGACAGGGGTGGTTACACTGAAGCTTTCTTT.